These 19 T cell receptor beta chains were all obtained from the same sample, sequenced in a study of cytomegalovirus exposure and HLA in healthy donors. PCR employed 60 Vbeta and 13 Jbeta primers. Assay used: immunoSEQ multiplex PCR; TCRdb lists only in-frame clones, some missing. The repertoire includes roughly 170,000 clones, over 80% of them detected once, and 1.6% sits in the top ten. The sample was PBMCs. Receptors were obtained from a man aged 45-65 years in good health and CMV-seronegative.

The chain employs TRBV6-5 and TRBJ2-7, with D possibly matching TRBD1 (5 bases). This CDR3 has 15 residues. The V end was cut by 8 bases, the J end by 4 bases, with 21 bases between. The V gene's germline CDR1 is MNHEY and CDR2 SVGAGI. DNA of the CDR3: TGTGCCAGCGAGACGAACCAGGGAACTTTATACGAGCAGTACTTC. Translated: CASETNQGTLYEQYF.

The chain recombines TRBV25-1 with TRBJ1-1, with TRBD1 identical over 7 bases. After removal of 5 bases from V and 4 bases from J, the junction contained 7 bases not matched to a gene. The length of the CDR3 is 14 residues. Germline V gene data show CDR1 as MGHDK and CDR2 as SYGVNS. The CDR3 here is CASSPTGVGTEAFF. In nucleotides, the CDR3 is TGTGCCAGCAGTCCAACAGGGGTGGGCACTGAAGCTTTCTTT.

This rearrangement joins TRBV4-3 to TRBJ1-6; the D gene is possibly TRBD1 (6 bases). The CDR3 covers 15 residues. Germline V gene lookup returns CDR1 LGHNA and CDR2 YSLEER. V lost 3 bases to trimming and J lost 2 bases, with 8 bases between them. The CDR3 DNA is TGCGCCAGCAGCCACAGGGGCGCCTATAATTCACCCCTCCACTTT. Translating it yields CASSHRGAYNSPLHF.

This clone was counted between two and nine times. The CDR3 loop is CASISGYTF. CDR3 sequence (DNA): TGTGCCAGCATTAGCGGCTACACCTTC. The chain carries TRBV6-6 and TRBJ1-2; D unclear. CDR3 length: 9 residues. CDR1 and CDR2 from the germline V gene are MNHNY and SVGAGI (reference sequence). V lost 7 bases to trimming and J lost 8 bases, with 5 bases between them.

The J gene is TRBJ2-1, the V gene TRBV2, with 9 nucleotides matching TRBD2. Trimming removed 4 bases from V and 2 bases from J; junction bases left unmatched: 12. Per the germline V gene, CDR1 is SNHLY and CDR2 is FYNNEI. CDR3 length: 18 amino acids. The CDR3 DNA reads TGTGCCAGCAGTGGCCTAAGCGGGGGGCCTCCTCCCTACAATGAGCAGTTCTTC. This translates into CASSGLSGGPPPYNEQFF.

This clone was picked up one time. This chain joins TRBV9 and TRBJ2-5; 7 bases align to TRBD2. Germline CDR1 SGDLS, CDR2 YYNGEE. V dropped 0 bases and J dropped 5; count of bases not matched to a gene: 4. The CDR3 covers 14 residues. CDR3 sequence reads: CASSVVGGVETQYF. The CDR3 nucleotides are TGTGCCAGCAGCGTAGTGGGGGGGGTGGAGACCCAGTACTTC.

This chain links TRBV18 with TRBJ1-6, with 7 bases matching TRBD1. V shed 3 bases and J 7 bases; nucleotides not matched to a gene: 0. The CDR3 spans 13 residues. The germline V gene encodes CDR1 KGHSH and CDR2 LQKENI. Written as DNA, the CDR3 is TGTGCCAGCTCACCGGGACAGAATTCACCCCTCCACTTT. Its protein product is CASSPGQNSPLHF.

This clone was seen a single time. V is TRBV11-2 and J is TRBJ1-1; the match to TRBD1 covers 8 bases. With 5 bases clipped from V and 0 bases from J, the junction kept 11 bases outside the gene matches. Germline V gene sequence: CDR1 SGHAT, CDR2 FQNNGV. CDR3 length equals 17 residues. The CDR3 DNA follows: TGTGCCAGCAGCCGACTCATTACGGACAGGGTGAACACTGAAGCTTTCTTT. Its protein is CASSRLITDRVNTEAFF.

The chain employs TRBV25-1 and TRBJ2-3; 7 bases line up with TRBD1. The CDR3 is made up of 16 amino acids. Looked up from germline, CDR1 is MGHDK and CDR2 is SYGVNS. V was pared by 1 base and J by 2 bases, with 6 bases of the junction left unmatched. CDR3 DNA: TGTGCCAGCAGTGAATCTGGCAGGGGGTCCACAGATACGCAGTATTTT. Its translation: CASSESGRGSTDTQYF.

The CDR3 is CASSPLEGSGNTIYF. The CDR3 region has the DNA TGTGCCAGCAGCCCCCTCGAGGGATCGGGAAACACCATATATTTT. The chain links TRBV7-2 to TRBJ1-3; no reliable D call. This CDR3 spans 15 amino acids. Germline lookup yields CDR1 SGHTA and CDR2 FQGNSA. V shed 5 bases and J shed 4 bases, with 15 bases lying between them.

This chain links TRBV6-6 with TRBJ2-2; a weak D match, TRBD1 (6 bases). Trimming took off 7 bases at V and 1 base at J, with 13 bases between the two ends. Germline V lookup: CDR1 MNHNY, CDR2 SVGAGI (reference sequence). The CDR3 length is 15 residues. CDR3 protein: CASIDGQWNTGELFF. As DNA, the CDR3 is TGTGCCAGCATTGATGGACAGTGGAACACCGGGGAGCTGTTTTTT.

The J gene is TRBJ2-3, the V gene TRBV10-3; perhaps TRBD2 as D (6 bases). CDR1 and CDR2 (germline): ENHRY, SYGVKD. V was pared by 4 bases and J by 0 bases, with 23 bases between. The CDR3 runs to 19 residues. The CDR3 is CAISGGGALQFSSTDTQYF. As DNA, the CDR3 is TGTGCCATCAGTGGTGGAGGGGCCCTACAATTTTCTAGCACAGATACGCAGTATTTT.

This clone was observed a handful of times. The V call is TRBV29-1, the J call TRBJ1-1; 8 bases agree with TRBD1. Germline assignment: CDR1 SQVTM and CDR2 ANQGSEA. CDR3 length equals 13 residues. V shed 7 bases and J 2 bases; nucleotides not matched to a gene: 6. CDR3 loop: CSGTDRGNTEAFF. The CDR3 coding sequence is TGCAGCGGAACCGACAGGGGTAACACTGAAGCTTTCTTT.

The chain is built from TRBV7-2 and TRBJ2-7; perhaps TRBD2 as D (6 bases). Germline V gene lookup returns CDR1 SGHTA and CDR2 FQGNSA. The CDR3 runs to 15 residues. V was clipped by 2 bases and J by 5 bases, with 16 bases between them. The DNA for the CDR3 is TGTGCCAGCAGCTTAAGGCCTCCTCCTAGCGACGAGCAGTACTTC. Residues: CASSLRPPPSDEQYF.

The chain is built from TRBV5-1 and TRBJ2-7; D may be TRBD2 (5 bases). CDR1 and CDR2 from the germline V gene are SGHRS and YFSETQ. The germline V and J ends were trimmed by 3 bases and 7 bases, with 14 bases remaining between them. The CDR3 contains 13 residues. The CDR3 is CASSWLEGREQYF. The CDR3 bases are TGCGCCAGCAGCTGGCTAGAGGGAAGGGAGCAGTACTTC.

The count of this clone is one. J is TRBJ2-7 and V is TRBV6-5, with TRBD1 matching 10 bases. The CDR3 consists of 15 residues. J lost 3 bases, V lost 8 bases, and 10 bases had no gene match. CDR1 is MNHEY and CDR2 is SVGAGI in the germline V gene. CDR3 nucleotide sequence: TGTGCCAGCGCTTCTCCCGGGACAGGGGTCTACGAGCAGTACTTC. Translation: CASASPGTGVYEQYF.

The chain joins TRBV28 to TRBJ1-4; D is perhaps TRBD1 (6 bases). The CDR3 runs 17 residues. CDR1 and CDR2 from the germline V gene are MDHEN and SYDVKM. Trimming cost V 5 bases and J 7 bases, with 23 bases left between them. CDR3 region: CASSLRQDLGWGEKLFF. The CDR3 DNA is TGTGCCAGCAGTCTGAGACAGGACTTGGGGTGGGGTGAAAAACTGTTTTTT.

The rearrangement uses TRBV7-2 and TRBJ2-1; 12 bases line up with TRBD2. There are 16 residues in the CDR3. J gave up 5 bases and V 1 base, and 3 bases lay outside the gene matches. The germline CDR1 and CDR2 sequences are SGHTA and FQGNSA. CDR3 region: CASSLGLAGGDNEQFF. In DNA, the CDR3 is TGTGCCAGCAGCTTAGGCCTAGCGGGGGGGGACAATGAGCAGTTCTTC.

This clone was observed once. V and J are TRBV15 and TRBJ1-5; perhaps TRBD1 as D (6 bases). The CDR3 extends over 16 amino acids. Looked up from germline, CDR1 is LNHNV and CDR2 is YYDKDF (reference sequence). The V end was cut by 0 bases, the J end by 6 bases, with 15 bases between. The CDR3 loop reads CATSRDPPGTLQPQHF. DNA for the CDR3: TGTGCCACCAGCAGAGATCCTCCAGGGACACTTCAGCCCCAGCATTTT.